This TCR beta chain was recovered during a study of blood T cell repertoires in COVID-19. Study in general: The origin of the acute and convalescent COVID-19 samples was the United States, Italy and Spain. Sources were T cells, B-cell-depleted T cells, or PBMCs; the material itself was cDNA or gDNA.

Data came from immunoSEQ multiplex PCR; TCRdb stores just in-frame clones and leaves some out. The sample yields about 190,000 clones, around 85% seen once. The CDR3 contains 15 residues. J gave up 6 bases and V 3 bases, and 11 bases lay outside the gene matches. Germline V lookup: CDR1 KGHSH, CDR2 LQKENI. The V call is TRBV18, the J call TRBJ2-7, with 7 bases lining up with TRBD2. The material sequenced was peripheral blood. This TCR was sampled from a woman aged 45-60 years with acute or convalescent COVID-19. CDR3 region: CASSPGKTSLGEQYF. The CDR3 coding sequence is TGTGCCAGCTCACCGGGAAAGACTAGCTTGGGCGAGCAGTACTTC.